This entry lists 7 T cell receptor beta chains sequenced from one sample in a study of cytomegalovirus exposure and HLA in healthy donors. The protocol was immunoSEQ multiplex PCR, while the TCRdb copy is restricted to in-frame clones and leaves out a portion. The repertoire holds 250,000 or so clones, with approximately 87% as singletons. The sequenced material came from PBMCs. These receptors were taken from a man younger than 35 in good health and CMV-seronegative.

The chain has TRBV9 and TRBJ2-7; D gene uncertain. The V end lost 2 bases, the J end lost 3 bases, and 12 bases lay between the germline ends. This CDR3 is 14 amino acids long. The germline V gene has CDR1 SGDLS and CDR2 YYNGEE. The CDR3 bases are TGTGCCAGCAGCGTGGCGGTCCTTAGCTACGAGCAGTACTTC. It translates to CASSVAVLSYEQYF.

This chain links TRBV5-1 with TRBJ2-3; 9 nucleotides align to TRBD1. Losses at the gene ends were 4 bases for V and 4 bases for J; bases not matched to a gene: 7. Per germline, CDR1 SGHRS and CDR2 YFSETQ. The CDR3 has 15 residues. The CDR3 DNA reads as TGCGCCAGCAGCGGCGGACAGGGGTTTGCAGATACGCAGTATTTT. Translating it yields CASSGGQGFADTQYF.

V usage is TRBV2 and J usage is TRBJ1-2, with 9 bases aligning to TRBD1. Germline V gene data show CDR1 as SNHLY and CDR2 as FYNNEI. The CDR3 contains 14 residues. Trimming took 6 bases from V and 7 from J; bases not matched to a gene: 9. In DNA form, the CDR3 reads TGTGCCAGCAGGATACAGGGGGCTTTTTCTGGCTACACCTTC. Translated: CASRIQGAFSGYTF.

This sequence joins TRBV2 and TRBJ2-1; no clear D gene. The length of the CDR3 is 11 residues. The germline V and J ends were trimmed by 8 bases and 7 bases, with 9 bases remaining between them. Germline values: CDR1 SNHLY, CDR2 FYNNEI. CDR3 region: CASVGWNEQFF. DNA for the CDR3: TGTGCCAGCGTCGGGTGGAATGAGCAGTTCTTC.

The genes are TRBV11-3 and TRBJ2-7; D uncertain. V was trimmed by 5 bases and J by 3 bases, leaving 14 bases between them. CDR1 is SGHNT and CDR2 is YENEEA in the germline V gene. CDR3 length equals 14 residues. CDR3 in DNA: TGTGCCAGCAGCCCCAGCGACGGAAACTACGAGCAGTACTTC. Translated: CASSPSDGNYEQYF.

The chain combines TRBV27 with TRBJ2-7, with TRBD2 as a possible D gene (6 bases). The CDR3 consists of 14 residues. Germline V CDR1 and CDR2: MNHEY, SMNVEV (reference sequence). The germline V and J ends were trimmed by 5 bases and 7 bases, with 18 bases remaining between them. CDR3 protein: CASSPRDFLWEQYF. CDR3 DNA: TGTGCCAGCAGTCCTAGGGACTTCCTCTGGGAGCAGTACTTC.

This sequence joins TRBV28 and TRBJ2-5, with a possible D match to TRBD1 (6 bases). V gave up 6 bases and J gave up 5 bases, with 16 bases separating them. CDR1 is MDHEN, CDR2 SYDVKM, per germline. The CDR3 runs 14 residues. The CDR3 protein is CASSLQGKRETQYF. The CDR3 DNA reads as TGTGCCAGCAGCCTCCAGGGGAAACGGGAGACCCAGTACTTC.